This T cell receptor (beta chain) emerged from a study of blood T cell repertoires in COVID-19. The overall study: Collection of acute and convalescent COVID-19 samples took place in the United States, Italy and Spain. Nucleic acid was either cDNA or gDNA, and it came from T cells, B-cell-depleted T cells, or PBMCs.

In the study's own analysis: Quantification of nucleated cells was approximated via reference gene primer amplification. Here immunoSEQ multiplex PCR was the method, and the copy in TCRdb shows in-frame clones only, minus some. The V and J calls and the clone size are those of that table, but D and trimming were determined from the DNA. The repertoire consists of 150,000 to 200,000 clones, with 75% to 90% occurring once and the leading ten covering approximately 6.7%. This TCR came from a man between 40 and 49 years old with acute or convalescent COVID-19. What was sequenced was peripheral blood.

The CDR3, as DNA: TGTGCCAGTAGTATAGCTTACAGGGAGTCCTACGAGCAGTACTTC. It specifies CASSIAYRESYEQYF. This chain joins TRBV19 and TRBJ2-7, with a tentative D call TRBD1 (6 bases). From germline, CDR1 is LNHDA and CDR2 SQIVND (reference sequence). Trimming cost V 1 base and J 1 base, with 11 bases left between them. The CDR3 totals 15 residues.